Listed below are T cell receptor beta chains from one sample, sequenced in a study of CD4 T cells in relation to SARS-CoV-2 and coronaviruses. Method: immunoSEQ multiplex PCR; TCRdb's copy keeps in-frame clones and lacks some. Altogether roughly 20,000 clones are present, 60% to 80% being singletons, with the ten largest covering approximately 16%. These receptors are not linked to any known antigen. Sequenced sample: CD4+ T cells from PBMCs, cultured in vitro. Receptors were obtained from a human donor in good health. CDR3s include the opening cysteine and the closing phenylalanine or tryptophan. Each record gives: D gene, V gene, J gene, clone size, CDR3 DNA, CDR3 protein. D genes are given only for firm matches. For some rows the clone size is stated as once, few or many, or as a class when expanded; others skip it.

>TRBD1|TRBV5-5|TRBJ2-7|.
TGTGCCAGCAGCTTGGCAGGGGGAGTCTACGAGCAGTACTTC
CASSLAGGVYEQYF
>TRBD2|TRBV5-4|TRBJ2-1|.
TGTGCCAGCAGCTTGGCCGGCGGGGGTAATGAGCAGTTCTTC
CASSLAGGGNEQFF
>.|TRBV4-1|TRBJ1-2|.
TGCGCCAGCAGCCACCCGAATCTAGGAGGGGACAGCTACACCTTC
CASSHPNLGGDSYTF
>TRBD2|TRBV6-5|TRBJ2-1|.
TGTGCCAGCAGTTACTCGATTACTAGCGGGAGGTATGAGCAGTTCTTC
CASSYSITSGRYEQFF
>.|TRBV19|TRBJ1-5|.
TGTGCCAGTATCAGCGCAGGGATCGGCAATCAGCCCCAGCATTTT
CASISAGIGNQPQHF
>TRBD1|TRBV6-4|TRBJ2-3|.
TGTGCCAGCAGTGAAGGGACAGGCGGGGCAGATACGCAGTATTTT
CASSEGTGGADTQYF
>.|TRBV2|TRBJ2-3|.
TGTGCCGGGGGGCCCTTCCCTTCCACAGATACGCAGTATTTT
CAGGPFPSTDTQYF
>.|TRBV9|TRBJ2-7|once
TGTGCCAGCAGCGTAGCAGTAGGTTCCTACGAGCAGTACTTC
CASSVAVGSYEQYF
>.|TRBV6-5|TRBJ2-7|.
TGTGCCAGCAATTCCTACGAGCAGTACTTC
CASNSYEQYF
>.|TRBV7-9|TRBJ1-5|.
TGTGCCAGCAGCTTAGGATCCCCCGGGCCCCAGCATTTT
CASSLGSPGPQHF
>.|TRBV3-1/TRBV3-2|TRBJ2-7|.
TGTGCCAGCAGCCAAGATCTGGCAGGTGAGAGAGAGCAGTACTTC
CASSQDLAGEREQYF
>.|TRBV3-1/TRBV3-2|TRBJ1-4|.
TGTGCCAGCAGCCAAGATGGCAGATCAACTAATGAAAAACTGTTTTTT
CASSQDGRSTNEKLFF
>.|TRBV5-1|TRBJ1-4|.
TGCGCCAGCAGACGTGGGCAGGGAGACGAAAAACTGTTTTTT
CASRRGQGDEKLFF
>.|TRBV5-6|TRBJ2-1|.
TGTGCCAGCAGCTTGGTTTTATTAGGACCCAGGCCCTTTAATGAGCAGTTCTTC
CASSLVLLGPRPFNEQFF
>.|TRBV6-4|TRBJ2-3|.
TGTGCCAGCAGTGAGAACGGCCTAAGCACAGATACGCAGTATTTT
CASSENGLSTDTQYF
>.|TRBV9|TRBJ1-5|.
TGTGCCAGCAGCGTAGAGGGTGGGCCCCAGCATTTT
CASSVEGGPQHF
>.|TRBV20-1|TRBJ2-7|once
TGCAGTGCTAGTGGTCAGGTTCTTGACTACGAGCAGTACTTC
CSASGQVLDYEQYF
>.|TRBV6-6|TRBJ1-5|.
TGTGCCAGCAGTACCCGCCGGTCCGGCGGCAATCAGCCCCAGCATTTT
CASSTRRSGGNQPQHF
>.|TRBV12-3/TRBV12-4|TRBJ1-4|.
TGTGCCAGCAGTTTACGAGGTGAAAAACTGTTTTTT
CASSLRGEKLFF
>.|TRBV28|TRBJ1-2|.
TGTGCCAGCAGGACCACGGGGGACTCCTACCTCTATGGCTACACCTTC
CASRTTGDSYLYGYTF
>.|TRBV6-2/TRBV6-3|TRBJ1-3|.
TGTGCCAGCAGTTACTACCACAGGGATGTGGACACCATATATTTT
CASSYYHRDVDTIYF
>.|TRBV6-5|TRBJ1-2|.
TGTGCCAGCAGTAGGGGCCTTGGCTACACCTTC
CASSRGLGYTF
>TRBD2|TRBV29-1|TRBJ2-1|.
TGCAGCGTAACCTTACTAGCGGGACAACAGTTCTTC
CSVTLLAGQQFF
>.|TRBV11-2|TRBJ2-7|.
TGTGCCAGCAGCCCCCACGGGGTTGGGTTCTACGAGCAGTACTTC
CASSPHGVGFYEQYF
>TRBD1|TRBV5-1|TRBJ1-6|.
TGCGCCAGCCGCCCCGGGACAGGGGAAGATTCACCCCTCCACTTT
CASRPGTGEDSPLHF
>.|TRBV23-1|TRBJ2-2|few
TGCGCCAGCAGTCATCTAATACGGGGAACCGGGGAGCTGTTTTTT
CASSHLIRGTGELFF
>.|TRBV3-1/TRBV3-2|TRBJ1-4|.
TGTGCCAGCAGCCAACCGGCACAAAGACTGTTTTTT
CASSQPAQRLFF
>.|TRBV6-1|TRBJ1-5|.
TGTGCCAGCAGTGAAAATGGCGGAATTAGCAATCAGCCCCAGCATTTT
CASSENGGISNQPQHF
>.|TRBV19|TRBJ1-1|.
TGTGCCAGTAGATGGAACACTGAAGCTTTCTTT
CASRWNTEAFF
>TRBD2|TRBV6-5|TRBJ2-7|.
TGTGCCAGCGGGACTAGCGGAGTCTACGAGCAGTACTTC
CASGTSGVYEQYF
>TRBD2|TRBV27|TRBJ2-7|once
TGTGCCAGCAGTGCCTCCCCTAGCGGGGGAGGCTACGAGCAGTACTTC
CASSASPSGGGYEQYF
>.|TRBV7-2|TRBJ2-1|.
TGTGCCAGCAGCTTAGCGGCGGGGTACAATGAGCAGTTCTTC
CASSLAAGYNEQFF
>TRBD2|TRBV5-4|TRBJ2-3|.
TGTGCCAGCAGCTTGAGACTAGCGGGAGGGAGCACAGATACGCAGTATTTT
CASSLRLAGGSTDTQYF
>.|TRBV5-1|TRBJ2-1|few
TGCGCCAGCATCTCCGGCGCGCATGAGCAGTTCTTC
CASISGAHEQFF
>.|TRBV19|TRBJ2-1|.
TGTGCCAGTAGTCCCAGGGACTTATCCTACAATGAGCAGTTCTTC
CASSPRDLSYNEQFF
>.|TRBV19|TRBJ1-2|.
TGTGCCAGTAGTCCCTCCGCCGACAGGTGGTCCTATGGCTACACCTTC
CASSPSADRWSYGYTF
>.|TRBV20-1|TRBJ2-5|.
TGCAGTGCCATCCCCCCTGAGACCCAGTACTTC
CSAIPPETQYF
>.|TRBV10-3|TRBJ1-1|.
TGTGCCATAGGCGGAAACACTGAAGCTTTCTTT
CAIGGNTEAFF
>.|TRBV28|TRBJ1-2|.
TGTGCCAGCAGTTTGGGGGAGAACTATGGCTACACCTTC
CASSLGENYGYTF
>.|TRBV5-1|TRBJ2-7|.
TGCGCCAGCAGCCTCGGCGGGACTCCCGGCTCCTACGAGCAGTACTTC
CASSLGGTPGSYEQYF
>.|TRBV18|TRBJ2-7|.
TGTGCCAGCTCATTCGGACCAGCTCCACTCTACGAGCAGTACTTC
CASSFGPAPLYEQYF
>.|TRBV12-3/TRBV12-4|TRBJ2-7|.
TGTGCCAGCAGTTCCCCCCCCTACGAGCAGTACTTC
CASSSPPYEQYF
>TRBD1|TRBV18|TRBJ2-7|.
TGTGCCAGCTCACCGGCCGGGACAGGGGCTGCATTCCACGAGCAGTACTTC
CASSPAGTGAAFHEQYF
>TRBD2|TRBV19|TRBJ2-1|.
TGTGCCAGTAGATACGCGGGAGGGATTAATGAGCAGTTCTTC
CASRYAGGINEQFF
>.|TRBV6-1|TRBJ1-2|.
TGTGCCAGCAGTGATGTAGCGGCTCGGTTCTATGGCTACACCTTC
CASSDVAARFYGYTF
>.|TRBV5-1|TRBJ2-1|medium-sized
TGCGCCAGCAGCTTGACAGGAAGCTCCTACAATGAGCAGTTCTTC
CASSLTGSSYNEQFF
>TRBD2|TRBV2|TRBJ2-5|.
TGTGCCAGCAGTGGGCTAGCGGGAGGCACTAATATGAGGAGGCAAGAGACCCAGTACTTC
CASSGLAGGTNMRRQETQYF
>.|TRBV7-9|TRBJ2-3|.
TGTGCCAGCAGCTTGGCTACAGATACGCAGTATTTT
CASSLATDTQYF
>.|TRBV7-9|TRBJ1-1|.
TGTGCCAGCACCCTAGGGGGGAACACTGAAGCTTTCTTT
CASTLGGNTEAFF
>.|TRBV11-2|TRBJ2-7|once
TGTGCCAGCAGCTTAGGTGTGCAGGGAGGCGAGCAGTACTTC
CASSLGVQGGEQYF
>.|TRBV7-9|TRBJ2-3|.
TGTGCCAGCAGCTTAGATGCCGGGTCTACAGATACGCAGTATTTT
CASSLDAGSTDTQYF